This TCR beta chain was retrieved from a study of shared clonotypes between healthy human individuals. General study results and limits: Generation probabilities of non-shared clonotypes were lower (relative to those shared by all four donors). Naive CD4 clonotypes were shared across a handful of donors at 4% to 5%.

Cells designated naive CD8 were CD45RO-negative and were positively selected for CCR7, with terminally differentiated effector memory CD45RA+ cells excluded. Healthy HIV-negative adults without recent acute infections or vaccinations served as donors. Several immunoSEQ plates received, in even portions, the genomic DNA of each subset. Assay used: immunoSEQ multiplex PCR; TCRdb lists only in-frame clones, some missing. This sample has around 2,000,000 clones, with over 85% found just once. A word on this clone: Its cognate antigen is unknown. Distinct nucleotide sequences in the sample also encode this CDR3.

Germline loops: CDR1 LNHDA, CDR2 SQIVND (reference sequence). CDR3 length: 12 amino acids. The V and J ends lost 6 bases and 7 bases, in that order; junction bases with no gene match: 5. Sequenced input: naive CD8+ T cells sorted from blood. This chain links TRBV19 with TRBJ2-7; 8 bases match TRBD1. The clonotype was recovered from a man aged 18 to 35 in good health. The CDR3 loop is CASSRTGLEQYF. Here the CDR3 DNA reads TGTGCCAGTAGCCGGACAGGGTTGGAGCAGTACTTC.